These 14 T cell receptor beta chains came from one sample sequenced in a study of response to subunit inactivated influenza vaccine. TCRdb called the RT-PCR reads again in MiXCR, with one record for every CDR3 protein. This sample yields approximately 230,000 distinct CDR3 sequences, of which 12% are seen a single time; about 8% belongs to the top ten. The starting material was non-naive T cells sorted from PBMCs, obtained around 14 days before vaccination. Receptors were obtained from a man aged 50-60 years who received an inactivated influenza vaccine.

The rearrangement joins TRBV19 to TRBJ2-1; TRBD2 agrees at 13 bases. The CDR3 spans 19 residues. Germline V lookup: CDR1 LNHDA, CDR2 SQIVND (reference sequence). V was clipped by 4 bases and J by 4 bases; unmatched bases: 13. The DNA of the CDR3 is TGTGCCAGTAGTAGAACCGGGACTAGCGGGATGGGCCCTTACAATGAGCAGTTCTTC. Protein: CASSRTGTSGMGPYNEQFF.

This clonotype has a handful of counts. V gene TRBV7-8 combines with J gene TRBJ1-5; D uncertain. Trimming took off 5 bases at V and 7 bases at J, with 12 bases between the two ends. CDR1 and CDR2 from the germline V gene are SGHVS and FQNEAQ. There are 13 residues in the CDR3. CDR3 amino acids: CASSIEMNQPQHF. CDR3 coding DNA: TGTGCCAGCAGCATTGAAATGAACCAGCCCCAGCATTTT.

This chain uses TRBV2 with TRBJ1-2; 11 nucleotides line up with TRBD1. The CDR3 has 14 residues. Germline CDR1 is SNHLY and CDR2 is FYNNEI. Unmatched junction bases numbered 9, after V lost 9 bases and J lost 6 bases. The CDR3 DNA reads as TGTGCCAGTAACCTTAGGACAGGGGGCCATGGCTACACCTTC. Amino acid sequence: CASNLRTGGHGYTF.

This clonotype was detected ten times or more. This chain links TRBV20-1 with TRBJ2-7, with TRBD2 matching over 12 bases. This CDR3 is 16 amino acids long. V dropped 1 base and J dropped 2; count of bases not matched to a gene: 6. Germline-derived CDR1 and CDR2 are DFQATT and SNEGSKA (reference sequence). CDR3 nucleotide sequence: TGCAGTGCTAGAGCTAGCGGGGGGGTTATAACCTACGAGCAGTACTTC. Translating gives CSARASGGVITYEQYF.

This clonotype occurred once. This sequence joins TRBV20-1 and TRBJ2-1; D might be TRBD1 or TRBD2, each matching 7 bases. Trimming took 1 base from V and 1 from J, leaving 14 bases between them. Germline V lookup: CDR1 DFQATT, CDR2 SNEGSKA (reference sequence). This CDR3 contains 16 residues. CDR3: CSARAHRGGSYNEQFF. The CDR3, as DNA: TGCAGTGCTAGAGCCCACAGGGGAGGGTCCTACAATGAGCAGTTCTTC.

This clonotype has at least ten counts. The gene calls are TRBV20-1 and TRBJ2-1; D is undetermined. The CDR3 runs to 17 residues. Germline V gives CDR1 DFQATT, CDR2 SNEGSKA (reference sequence). Trimming stripped 0 bases from V and 0 bases from J, with 15 bases between. The CDR3 DNA reads TGCAGTGCTAGAGATCTCCAGGCGAAAAGCTCCTACAATGAGCAGTTCTTC. Its translation: CSARDLQAKSSYNEQFF.

This clonotype came up a few times. The V gene is TRBV11-2, the J gene TRBJ1-2; 7 nucleotides align to TRBD1. Losses at the gene ends were 5 bases for V and 8 bases for J; bases not matched to a gene: 8. CDR3 size: 13 residues. Germline assignment: CDR1 SGHAT and CDR2 FQNNGV. CDR3: CASSTDRVPGYTF. CDR3 DNA sequence: TGTGCCAGCAGCACAGACAGGGTTCCAGGCTACACCTTC.

This clonotype was seen at least ten times. J is TRBJ2-1 and V is TRBV28; a possible D gene is TRBD1 (6 bases). Germline assignment: CDR1 MDHEN and CDR2 SYDVKM. The CDR3 sequence is 14 residues long. Trimming took 5 bases from V and 10 from J, leaving 18 bases between them. The CDR3 bases are TGTGCCAGCAGTCCCGACCTAACAGGGACCGAGCAGTTCTTC. This encodes CASSPDLTGTEQFF.

The sample holds many counts of this clonotype. The chain combines TRBV5-1 with TRBJ1-6; D may be TRBD1 (6 bases). This CDR3 is built from 13 residues. V lost 3 bases and J 10 bases, leaving 11 bases between the germline ends. CDR1 SGHRS and CDR2 YFSETQ come from the germline V gene. The CDR3 DNA reads as TGCGCCAGCAGCTATGCAGGGGAATCACCCCTCCACTTT. It encodes CASSYAGESPLHF.

This clonotype was detected only a few times. The rearrangement joins TRBV5-1 to TRBJ1-1; TRBD1 matches at 7 bases. The J segment lost 4 bases and the V segment lost 4 bases, leaving 13 bases of the junction unmatched. CDR1 and CDR2 (germline): SGHRS, YFSETQ. This CDR3 spans 16 amino acids. DNA for the CDR3: TGCGCCAGCAGCCCCGGGGGGGCAGGGGGAAGCACTGAAGCTTTCTTT. Amino acids: CASSPGGAGGSTEAFF.

Only a few counts were recorded for this clonotype. This chain joins TRBV29-1 and TRBJ2-3; 16 bases line up with TRBD2. This CDR3 contains 16 residues. V gave up 4 bases and J gave up 3 bases; unmatched junction bases: 4. Germline values: CDR1 SQVTM, CDR2 ANQGSEA. The CDR3 DNA follows: TGCAGCGTTGTGGGACTAGCGGGAGGGAGGACAGATACGCAGTATTTT. It translates to CSVVGLAGGRTDTQYF.

This chain links TRBV30 with TRBJ2-7; 11 bases fit TRBD2. The CDR3 consists of 15 residues. Germline CDR1 and CDR2: GTSNPN and SVGIG (reference sequence). Trimming removed 0 bases from V and 8 bases from J; junction bases left unmatched: 9. CDR3 coding DNA: TGTGCCTGGAGTGTGGCTAGCGGGGGGCCCCGTAAGCAGTACTTC. This translates into CAWSVASGGPRKQYF.

This clonotype was seen more than once but under ten times. The CDR3, as DNA: TGTGCCAGCAGTTACCTAGCGGGAGTGCATGAGCAGTTCTTC. Translating it yields CASSYLAGVHEQFF. This chain joins TRBV6-5 and TRBJ2-1; 10 nucleotides agree with TRBD2. Germline CDR1 is MNHEY and CDR2 is SVGAGI. The V gene end was trimmed by 2 bases and the J gene end by 8 bases; junction bases not matched to a gene: 3. CDR3 size: 14 residues.

The CDR3 here is CSARATLAAYTLYEQYF. CDR3 bases: TGCAGTGCTAGAGCGACGCTAGCGGCATATACGCTCTACGAGCAGTACTTC. V usage is TRBV20-1 and J usage is TRBJ2-7, with TRBD2 identical over 7 bases. This CDR3 is built from 17 residues. The germline gives CDR1 DFQATT, CDR2 SNEGSKA (reference sequence). Trimming at V came to 1 base and at J to 3 bases, leaving 15 bases not matched to a gene.